This T cell receptor (beta chain) was obtained from a study of cytomegalovirus exposure and HLA in healthy donors. PCR was performed using 60 Vbeta and 13 Jbeta primers. Sequenced by immunoSEQ multiplex PCR; TCRdb stores in-frame clones only, minus some. The sample lists around 130,000 clones, about 8.6% seen once, with about 6.6% in the top ten. As for the donors, each was a healthy bone marrow donor. Findings and caveats of the study: Other equally common chains were less clonally expanded than HLA-associated TCR beta chains, a later analysis showed.

CDR1 LNHDA and CDR2 SQIVND come from the germline V gene (reference sequence). V was trimmed by 1 base and J by 3 bases, leaving 12 bases between them. The CDR3 spans 15 residues. This clone has a handful of counts. Its cognate antigen is unknown. The chain joins TRBV19 to TRBJ1-1; no definite D call. Sequenced input: PBMCs. The sequence derives from a woman in her thirties or forties in good health and CMV-seropositive. In nucleotides, the CDR3 is TGTGCCAGTAGTATAGGTTCGGGGTATTACACTGAAGCTTTCTTT. This encodes CASSIGSGYYTEAFF.